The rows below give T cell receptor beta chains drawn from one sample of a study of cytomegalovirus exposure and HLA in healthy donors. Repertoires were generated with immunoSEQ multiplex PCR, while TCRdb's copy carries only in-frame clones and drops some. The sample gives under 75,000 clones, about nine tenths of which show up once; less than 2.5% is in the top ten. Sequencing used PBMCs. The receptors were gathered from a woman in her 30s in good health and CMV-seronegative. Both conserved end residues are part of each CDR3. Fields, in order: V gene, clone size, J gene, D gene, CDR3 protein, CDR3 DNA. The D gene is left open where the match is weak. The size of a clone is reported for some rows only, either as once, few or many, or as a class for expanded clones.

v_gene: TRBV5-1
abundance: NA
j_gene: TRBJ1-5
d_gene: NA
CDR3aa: CASSLAESGKPQHF
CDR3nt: TGCGCCAGCAGCTTGGCCGAGTCGGGGAAGCCCCAGCATTTT

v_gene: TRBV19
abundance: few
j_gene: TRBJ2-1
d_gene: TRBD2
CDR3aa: CASSIHSSGRVDEQFF
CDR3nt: TGTGCCAGTAGTATACATTCTAGCGGGAGAGTCGATGAGCAGTTCTTC

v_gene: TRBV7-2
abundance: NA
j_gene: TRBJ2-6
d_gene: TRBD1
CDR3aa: CASSPTGAGANVLTF
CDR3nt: TGTGCCAGCAGCCCAACAGGGGCTGGGGCCAACGTCCTGACTTTC

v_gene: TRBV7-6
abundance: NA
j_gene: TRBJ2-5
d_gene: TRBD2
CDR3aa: CASSPAVTSGQETQYF
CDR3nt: TGTGCCAGCAGCCCGGCCGTAACTAGCGGCCAAGAGACCCAGTACTTC

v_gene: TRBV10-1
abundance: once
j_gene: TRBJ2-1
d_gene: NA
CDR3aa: CASTPSFSYNEQFF
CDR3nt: TGCGCCAGCACTCCGAGCTTCTCCTACAATGAGCAGTTCTTC

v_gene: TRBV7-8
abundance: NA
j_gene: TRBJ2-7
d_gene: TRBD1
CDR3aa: CASSLVRGSQGASYEQYF
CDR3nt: TGTGCCAGCAGCTTAGTCAGGGGCTCACAGGGGGCTTCCTACGAGCAGTACTTC

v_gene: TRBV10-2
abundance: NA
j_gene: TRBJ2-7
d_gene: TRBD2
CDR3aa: CASSRLAGVSYEQYF
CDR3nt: TGCGCCAGCAGTAGACTAGCGGGAGTGTCCTACGAGCAGTACTTC

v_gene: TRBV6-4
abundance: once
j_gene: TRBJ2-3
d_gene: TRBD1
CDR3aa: CASSETGGGTDTQYF
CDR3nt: TGTGCCAGCAGTGAGACAGGGGGCGGCACAGATACGCAGTATTTT

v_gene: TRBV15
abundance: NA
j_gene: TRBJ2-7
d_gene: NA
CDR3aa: CATSRGSGTYEQYF
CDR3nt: TGTGCCACCAGCAGGGGGAGTGGAACCTACGAGCAGTACTTC

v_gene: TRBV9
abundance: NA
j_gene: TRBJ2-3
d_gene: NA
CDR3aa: CASSEEGSTDTQYF
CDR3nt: TGTGCCAGCAGCGAGGAGGGCTCCACAGATACGCAGTATTTT

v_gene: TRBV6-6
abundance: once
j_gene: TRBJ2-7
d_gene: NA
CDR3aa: CASSYEEGGYEQYF
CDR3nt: TGTGCCAGCAGTTACGAGGAGGGAGGCTACGAGCAGTACTTC

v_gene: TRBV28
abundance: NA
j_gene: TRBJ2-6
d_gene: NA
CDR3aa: CASSLGTISGANVLTF
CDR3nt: TGTGCCAGCAGTTTGGGGACAATCTCTGGGGCCAACGTCCTGACTTTC

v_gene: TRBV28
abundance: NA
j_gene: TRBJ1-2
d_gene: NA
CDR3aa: CASRASSSNYGYTF
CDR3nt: TGTGCCAGCAGGGCCTCCTCCTCCAACTATGGCTACACCTTC

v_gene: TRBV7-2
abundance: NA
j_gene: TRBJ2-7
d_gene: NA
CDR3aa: CASSSTRWEQYF
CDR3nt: TGTGCCAGCAGCTCCACTCGGTGGGAGCAGTACTTC

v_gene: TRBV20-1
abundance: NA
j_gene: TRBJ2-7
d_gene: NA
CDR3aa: CSARLVYEQYF
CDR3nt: TGCAGTGCTCGTCTCGTCTACGAGCAGTACTTC

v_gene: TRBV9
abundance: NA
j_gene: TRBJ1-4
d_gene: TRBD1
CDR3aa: CASSDLGQGNEKLFF
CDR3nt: TGTGCCAGCAGCGATTTGGGACAGGGAAATGAAAAACTGTTTTTT

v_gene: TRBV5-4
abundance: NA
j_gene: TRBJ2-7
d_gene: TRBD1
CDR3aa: CASSLGQGNNYEQYF
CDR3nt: TGTGCCAGCAGCCTGGGACAGGGTAACAACTACGAGCAGTACTTC

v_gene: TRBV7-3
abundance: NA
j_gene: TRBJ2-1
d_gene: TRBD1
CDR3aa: CASSLMGTGANEQFF
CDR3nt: TGTGCCAGCAGCTTAATGGGGACAGGAGCCAATGAGCAGTTCTTC

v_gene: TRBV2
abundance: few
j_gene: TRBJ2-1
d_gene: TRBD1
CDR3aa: CASRTGLDNEQFF
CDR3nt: TGTGCCAGCAGGACAGGGTTGGACAATGAGCAGTTCTTC

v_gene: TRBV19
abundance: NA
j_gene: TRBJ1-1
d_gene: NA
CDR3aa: CATHRANTEAFF
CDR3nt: TGTGCCACCCACAGGGCCAACACTGAAGCTTTCTTT

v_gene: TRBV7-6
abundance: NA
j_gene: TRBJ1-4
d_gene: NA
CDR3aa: CASSSLPGATNEKLFF
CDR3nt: TGTGCCAGCAGCTCCCTCCCCGGGGCAACTAATGAAAAACTGTTTTTT

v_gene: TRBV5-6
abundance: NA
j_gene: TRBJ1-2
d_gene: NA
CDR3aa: CASIQSWSGNYGYTF
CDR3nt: TGTGCCAGCATCCAAAGTTGGTCGGGTAACTATGGCTACACCTTC

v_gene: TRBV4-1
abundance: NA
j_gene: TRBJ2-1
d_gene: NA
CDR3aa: CASSQDSPSSYNEQFF
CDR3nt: TGCGCCAGCAGCCAAGACTCCCCGAGCTCCTACAATGAGCAGTTCTTC

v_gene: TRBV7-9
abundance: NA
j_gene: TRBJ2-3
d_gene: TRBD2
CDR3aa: CASSSNLGLAGADTQYF
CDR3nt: TGTGCCAGCAGCTCGAATCTCGGACTAGCGGGAGCGGATACGCAGTATTTT

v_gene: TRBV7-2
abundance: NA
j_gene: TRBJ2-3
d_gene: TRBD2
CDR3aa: CASSLFAGGTDTQYF
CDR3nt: TGTGCCAGCAGCTTATTTGCGGGAGGCACAGATACGCAGTATTTT